The present entry profiles one T cell receptor beta chain with its context. Its antigen is not identified. With 60 Vbeta and 13 Jbeta primers, the PCR was carried out. Using immunoSEQ multiplex PCR, the repertoire was profiled, and TCRdb retains in-frame clones only, with some absent. Of under 150,000 clones detected, 72% appear once; the ten largest clones hold approximately 3.9%. The data were obtained in a study of cytomegalovirus exposure and HLA in healthy donors. Study in general: From 170 million or so T cells, an earlier analysis saw 120 million or so unique TCR beta sequences.

Germline V lookup: CDR1 MGHRA, CDR2 YSYEKL. CDR3 length: 16 residues. The ends lost 4 bases at V and 5 bases at J; junction bases unmatched: 11. Study observations and caveats: Later on, a genetic analysis was performed. It linked a missense variant in DCLRE1C with V- and J-gene trimming of TCR beta. In a later analysis, the majority of CMV-associated beta chains seemingly showed HLA restriction.

There were likely unrecorded immune exposures, though donors were nominally healthy when sampled. The specimen sequenced was PBMCs. The clonotype originates from a man in his fifties in good health and CMV-seropositive. The chain carries TRBV4-1 and TRBJ2-3; TRBD2 aligns across 8 bases. Here the CDR3 reads CASSRSGSGVGDTQYF. The CDR3 DNA is TGCGCCAGCAGCCGAAGCGGGAGTGGAGTAGGAGATACGCAGTATTTT.